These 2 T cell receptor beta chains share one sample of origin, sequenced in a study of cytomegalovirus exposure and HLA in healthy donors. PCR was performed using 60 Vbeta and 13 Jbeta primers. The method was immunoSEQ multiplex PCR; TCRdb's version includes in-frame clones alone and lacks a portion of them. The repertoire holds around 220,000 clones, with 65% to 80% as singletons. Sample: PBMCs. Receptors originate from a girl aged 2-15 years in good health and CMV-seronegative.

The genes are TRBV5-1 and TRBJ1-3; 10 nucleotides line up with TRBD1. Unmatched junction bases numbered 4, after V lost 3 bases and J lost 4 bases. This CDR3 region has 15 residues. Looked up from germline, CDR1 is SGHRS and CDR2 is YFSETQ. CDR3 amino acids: CASSSTGGSGNTIYF. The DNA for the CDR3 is TGCGCCAGCAGCTCGACAGGGGGCTCCGGAAACACCATATATTTT.

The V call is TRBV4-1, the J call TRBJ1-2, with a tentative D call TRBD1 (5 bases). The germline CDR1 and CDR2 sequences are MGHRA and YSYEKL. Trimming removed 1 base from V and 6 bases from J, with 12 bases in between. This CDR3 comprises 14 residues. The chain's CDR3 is CASSQGGLWNGYTF. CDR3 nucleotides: TGCGCCAGCAGCCAAGGGGGACTGTGGAATGGCTACACCTTC.